This TCR beta chain was recovered during a study of radiotherapy plus CTLA-4 blockade in lung cancer (dated by TCRdb to the late 2010s). With regard to the full study: Objective responses occurred in roughly 19% of enrolled patients, and around 30% achieved disease control.

Worth noting for this clone: Its specific antigen is unknown. No per-base quality is available; no much larger clone lies one base away.

The study evaluated CTLA-4 blockade (ipilimumab) given together with focal radiation therapy in patients who had chemo-refractory metastatic non-small-cell lung cancer. Broader findings and caveats from the paper: After treatment with radiotherapy and ipilimumab, TCR clones that came from tumors expanded in the peripheral blood. Early dynamic changes in blood T cell clones, together with increased serum interferon-beta after radiation, were reported as the strongest predictors of response.

CDR1 and CDR2, looked up from the germline V gene, are SGHRS and YFSETQ. Trimmed from V: 4 bases; trimmed from J: 16 bases; junction bases lacking a gene match: 3. From its cysteine to its phenylalanine, the CDR3 spans 11 amino acids. This entry keeps only the CDR3 DNA: 33 bases, framed from base 1. Receptors were amplified or captured by the immunoSEQ multiplex PCR assay. The clones in this table, taken by TCRdb from immuneACCESS, are in-frame only. Not every clone is retained; where verified, under half of the shortfall comes from an unresolved V gene, and the cause of the rest is unknown. The sample has about 77,000 clones on record, roughly 74% of them singletons. Over 9% of the sample goes to the ten largest clones.

The sequence was collected from a human donor with non-small cell lung cancer whose response to radiotherapy plus ipilimumab could not be evaluated. The sequences come from peripheral blood, collected from a patient treated with radiotherapy plus ipilimumab. The rearranged segments are TRBV5-1 and TRBJ1-3; the central 12 bases match TRBD1. Here is the DNA: TGCGCCAGCAGCGGGACAGGGGGCGAGTATTTT. It encodes CASSGTGGEYF.